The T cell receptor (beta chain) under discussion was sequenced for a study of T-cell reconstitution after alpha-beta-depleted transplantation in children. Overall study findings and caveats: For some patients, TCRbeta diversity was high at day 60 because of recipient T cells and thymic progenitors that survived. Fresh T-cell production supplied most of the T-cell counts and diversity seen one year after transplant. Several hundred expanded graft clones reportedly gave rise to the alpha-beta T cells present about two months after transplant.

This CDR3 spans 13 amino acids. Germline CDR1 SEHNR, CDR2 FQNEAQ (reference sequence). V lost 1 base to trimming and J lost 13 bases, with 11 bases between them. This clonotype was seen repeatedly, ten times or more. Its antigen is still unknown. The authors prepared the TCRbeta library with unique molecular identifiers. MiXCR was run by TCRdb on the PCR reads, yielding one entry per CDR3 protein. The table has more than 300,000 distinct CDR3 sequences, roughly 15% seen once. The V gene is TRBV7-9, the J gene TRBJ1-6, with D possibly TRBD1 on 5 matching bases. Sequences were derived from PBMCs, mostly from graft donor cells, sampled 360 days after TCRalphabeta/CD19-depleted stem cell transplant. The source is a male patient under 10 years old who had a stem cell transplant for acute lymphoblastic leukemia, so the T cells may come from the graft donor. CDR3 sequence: CASSLVRGVPLHF. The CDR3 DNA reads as TGTGCCAGCAGCTTAGTACGGGGGGTTCCCCTCCACTTT.